Shown below are 22 T cell receptor beta chains from a single sample sequenced in a study of T cell clusters in autoimmune cytopenias (dated by TCRdb to the late 2010s). For each sample, TRB amplification used roughly 250 ng of peripheral blood genomic DNA, equal to roughly 38,000 genome equivalents. TCRdb records Illumina MiSeq as the sequencer. TRB rearrangements were amplified by multiplex PCR following a touch-down protocol, with the TRB-A and TRB-B primer pools mixed in one tube. The reads were reprocessed in TCRdb, with one entry per CDR3 protein sequence and no accompanying DNA. For this sample, the table gives 4,900 or so distinct CDR3 sequences. Of the sample, roughly 18% falls within the top ten clones. The sequenced sample was peripheral blood. The receptor source for this set is a human donor with an autoimmune cytopenia or autoimmune hepatitis (not recorded which).

This chain uses TRBV5-4 with TRBJ2-5; the D call of TRBD1 rests on TCRdb alone, since no DNA is present to check it. Per germline, CDR1 SGHNT and CDR2 YYREEE (reference sequence). The CDR3 has 18 amino acids. The CDR3 is CASSSDSAGTGGRETQYF.

By frequency, this clonotype registers medium-sized (0.01 to 0.1%). The chain combines TRBV7-9 with TRBJ2-7; TCRdb outputs TRBD2, but without DNA this stays unchecked. Germline V gene lookup returns CDR1 SEHNR and CDR2 FQNEAQ (reference sequence). The CDR3 loop spans 14 amino acids. The CDR3: CASSLPSGIYEQYF.

This clonotype is deemed medium-sized by its frequency. J is TRBJ1-6 and V is TRBV6-5; TCRdb picks TRBD1, but there is no DNA to check that call. The CDR3 has 16 residues. In germline, CDR1 is MNHEY, CDR2 SVGAGI. This CDR3 reads CASRPDTSSYNSPLHF.

This clonotype is identified as medium-sized (0.01 to 0.1%) from frequency. The V and J genes are TRBV29-1 and TRBJ2-1. The CDR3 runs to 11 residues. Germline CDR1 and CDR2: SQVTM and ANQGSEA. The chain's CDR3 is CSVDRYNEQFF.

The genes are TRBV6-1 and TRBJ1-2. The CDR3 consists of 13 residues. Germline CDR1 reads MNHNS; CDR2 reads SASEGT. CDR3 protein: CASEIELGYGYTF.

The chain is built from TRBV12-3 or TRBV12-4 and TRBJ2-6; as DNA is missing, the TRBD1 call by TCRdb cannot be tested. This CDR3 contains 15 residues. The chain's CDR3 is CASSPGFSGANVLTF.

The V and J genes are TRBV12-3 or TRBV12-4 and TRBJ2-3; as DNA is missing, the TRBD1 call by TCRdb cannot be tested. This CDR3 is 15 amino acids long. CDR3 in amino acids: CASSLGWTEADTQYF.

This chain connects TRBV6-1 to TRBJ1-4; the TRBD1 assignment by TCRdb is unverifiable without DNA. This CDR3 region has 14 residues. CDR1 and CDR2 from the germline V gene are MNHNS and SASEGT. CDR3: CASNRGQGVEKLFF.

This rearrangement joins TRBV24-1 to TRBJ2-1; TCRdb's assignment of TRBD2 cannot be checked, as there is no DNA. CDR1 is KGHDR and CDR2 is SFDVKD in the germline V gene. The CDR3 consists of 15 residues. CDR3 sequence: CATSEREGPFNEQFF.

This clonotype is identified as medium-sized from frequency. The rearrangement uses TRBV6-5 and TRBJ1-1; TCRdb returns TRBD1, unconfirmable since there is no DNA. Germline-derived CDR1 and CDR2 are MNHEY and SVGAGI. This CDR3 region has 18 residues. The CDR3 sequence: CASSYSQTGPTENTEAFF.

This clonotype counts as medium-sized by frequency. The chain combines TRBV30 with TRBJ1-2; TCRdb picks TRBD1, but there is no DNA to check that call. The CDR3 totals 16 residues. The germline CDR1 and CDR2 sequences are GTSNPN and SVGIG (reference sequence). The CDR3 here is CAWRPRDSPANYGYTF.

This chain uses TRBV12-3 or TRBV12-4 with TRBJ2-2; the TCRdb call, TRBD1, lacks DNA for checking. The CDR3 has 15 amino acids. CDR3: CASSPGQLNTGELFF.

This clonotype registers medium-sized by frequency. The chain joins TRBV7-9 to TRBJ2-1; checking the TCRdb D call of TRBD1 is not possible without DNA. CDR3 length: 15 residues. Germline loops: CDR1 SEHNR, CDR2 FQNEAQ (reference sequence). CDR3 region: CASSPHGQGSNEQFF.

This clonotype is identified as medium-sized from frequency. The chain combines TRBV6-2 or TRBV6-3 with TRBJ1-2; TCRdb's D call of TRBD1 is untestable without DNA. Looked up from germline, CDR1 is MNHEY and CDR2 is SVGEGT. CDR3 length: 13 residues. The CDR3 region is CASNVGQVYGYTF.

Considering frequency, this clonotype is medium-sized. The chain uses TRBV27 and TRBJ1-2. CDR1 is MNHEY, CDR2 SMNVEV, per germline (reference sequence). This CDR3 comprises 14 residues. The CDR3 protein is CASSLYGRSYGYTF.

Considering frequency, this clonotype is medium-sized (0.01 to 0.1%). The chain carries TRBV15 and TRBJ2-7; TCRdb proposes TRBD1, but this gene call is untestable without DNA. The CDR3 covers 14 residues. Germline V gene data show CDR1 as LNHNV and CDR2 as YYDKDF (reference sequence). This CDR3 reads CATSEGTGSYEQYF.

This clonotype is called medium-sized based on its frequency. The CDR3 region is CAWSVGGGDSTDTQYF. The J gene is TRBJ2-3, the V gene TRBV30; TCRdb picks TRBD1, but there is no DNA to check that call. The CDR3 runs to 16 residues. The germline gives CDR1 GTSNPN, CDR2 SVGIG (reference sequence).

V is TRBV21-1 and J is TRBJ2-2; TCRdb selects TRBD1, and the lack of DNA leaves this call unchecked. TRBV21-1 is shown as a pseudogene. CDR3 size: 16 residues. This chain's CDR3 is CASSKAGQGFTGELFF.

This chain links TRBV18 with TRBJ1-1. Germline-derived CDR1 and CDR2 are KGHSH and LQKENI. This CDR3 has 16 residues. CDR3 sequence: CASSPEVVAMNTEAFF.

The chain joins TRBV12-3 or TRBV12-4 to TRBJ2-4. The CDR3 consists of 12 residues. The CDR3 loop is CASRTSGNIQYF.

The chain recombines TRBV5-5 with TRBJ2-3; with no DNA, the TCRdb D assignment of TRBD2 cannot be verified. This CDR3 is 16 amino acids long. CDR1 SGHKS and CDR2 YYEKEE come from the germline V gene (reference sequence). The CDR3 loop is CASNELAGGGTDTQYF.

This chain connects TRBV7-2 to TRBJ1-5; TCRdb gives TRBD1 as the D gene, but with no DNA this cannot be confirmed. This CDR3 comprises 16 residues. Germline CDR1 reads SGHTA; CDR2 reads FQGNSA. The CDR3 loop is CASSLGSGTGSQPQHF.